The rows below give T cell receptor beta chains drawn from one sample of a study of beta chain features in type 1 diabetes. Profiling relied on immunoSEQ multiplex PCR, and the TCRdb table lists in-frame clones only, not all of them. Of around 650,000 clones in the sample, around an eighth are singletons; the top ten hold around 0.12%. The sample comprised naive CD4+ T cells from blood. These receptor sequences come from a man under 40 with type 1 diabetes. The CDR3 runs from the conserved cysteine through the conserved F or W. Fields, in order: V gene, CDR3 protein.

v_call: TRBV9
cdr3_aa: CASSVVGRGSYNEQFF

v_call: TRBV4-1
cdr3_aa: CASSHLSRRTEATDTQYF

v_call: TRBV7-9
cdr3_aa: CASSFTGQGGRNTEAFF

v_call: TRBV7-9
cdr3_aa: CASSLNREAYEQYF

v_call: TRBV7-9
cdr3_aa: CASSPQGLAGTDTQYF

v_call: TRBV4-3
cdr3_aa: CASSQDEDVKEQFF

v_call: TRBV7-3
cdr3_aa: CASTFRGGTGELFF

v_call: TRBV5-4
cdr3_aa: CASSSRDSTYEQYF

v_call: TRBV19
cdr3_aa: CASSYGPGGWNQPQHF

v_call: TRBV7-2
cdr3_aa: CASSDQVYSNQPQHF

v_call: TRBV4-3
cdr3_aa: CASSQGQGYEQFF

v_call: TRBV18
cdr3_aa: CASSEGVNTEAFF

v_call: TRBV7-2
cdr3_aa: CASSPRLAGNNEQFF

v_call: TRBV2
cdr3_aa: CASTGTLNTGELFF

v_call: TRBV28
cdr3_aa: CASSFSAAGKQLPYNEQFF

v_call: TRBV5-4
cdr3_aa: CASSLDPTNYGYTF

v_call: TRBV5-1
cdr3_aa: CASRGQGGQETQYF

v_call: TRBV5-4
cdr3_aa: CASTLGTGAGGELFF

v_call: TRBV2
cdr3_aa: CASSFRDSAYEQYF

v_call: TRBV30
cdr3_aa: CAWSVPGYGYTF

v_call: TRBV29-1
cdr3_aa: CSVARTDQETQYF

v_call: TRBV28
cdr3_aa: CASRIRDRASYGYTF

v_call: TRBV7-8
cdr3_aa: CASSPLPTSSYEQYF

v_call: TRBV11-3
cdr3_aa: CASSLRTSGSTDTQYF

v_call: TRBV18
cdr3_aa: CASSPAGQSYGYTF

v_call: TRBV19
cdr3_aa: CASSRTGLSSGANVLTF

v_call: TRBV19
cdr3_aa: CASSIGVDSTEAFF

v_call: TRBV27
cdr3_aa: CASSLQGYPSYEQYF

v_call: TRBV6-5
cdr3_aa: CASSTQTGPYGYTF